The rows below give T cell receptor beta chains drawn from one sample of a study of blood T cell repertoires in COVID-19. This table comes from immunoSEQ multiplex PCR, and its TCRdb copy is limited to in-frame clones, with some not included. The sample has about 160,000 clones, under 90% seen once. Sequencing was carried out using PBMCs or T cells enriched from blood (not recorded which). All receptors derive from a woman between 45 and 60 years old who had recovered from COVID-19. The CDR3 runs from the conserved cysteine through the conserved F or W. D genes are given only for firm matches. A row's size may be missing; if present it is once, few, many or a size class.

size,J,D,V,DNA,CDR3
.,TRBJ1-2,.,TRBV6-2/TRBV6-3,TGTGCCAGCAGTTACCACAGGGCGGACTATGGCTACACCTTC,CASSYHRADYGYTF
.,TRBJ1-6,TRBD1,TRBV5-1,TGCGCCAGCAGCCCGAGGGACAGTAGATCACCCCTCCACTTT,CASSPRDSRSPLHF
once,TRBJ1-2,TRBD1,TRBV19,TGTGCCAGTACCTCGGGACAGTATGGCTACACCTTC,CASTSGQYGYTF
.,TRBJ2-3,.,TRBV9,TGTGCCAGCAGCTTATCGACCCGGCAGGGGACAGATACGCAGTATTTT,CASSLSTRQGTDTQYF
.,TRBJ1-1,.,TRBV10-3,TGTGCCATCAGTGATTATGGGGGCATGAACACTGAAGCTTTCTTT,CAISDYGGMNTEAFF
.,TRBJ1-6,.,TRBV4-3,TGCGCCAGCAGCCAAGAAACAGCCAGTAATTCACCCCTCCACTTT,CASSQETASNSPLHF
.,TRBJ2-3,TRBD1,TRBV6-7,TGTGCCAGCAGTTACGATACAGGGGGGTACACAGATACGCAGTATTTT,CASSYDTGGYTDTQYF
.,TRBJ2-3,.,TRBV5-4,TGTGCCAGCAGCTTGACGGGGGAAGATACGCAGTATTTT,CASSLTGEDTQYF
.,TRBJ2-2,.,TRBV15,TGTGCCACCAGCACTCCAGGTTGGGGCTTAAGGGAGCTGTTTTTT,CATSTPGWGLRELFF
once,TRBJ1-1,.,TRBV24-1,TGTGCCAGCGAATCGGACACTGAAGCTTTCTTT,CASESDTEAFF
.,TRBJ1-1,.,TRBV7-2,TGTGCCAGCAGCTTAGCGCGCGTCTTCCGACCGGGACAAGGAAGAGCAAAAGCTTTCTTT,CASSLARVFRPGQGRAKAFF
.,TRBJ2-3,.,TRBV5-1,TGCGCCAGCAGCTTGGTTGGGGGGATTATCACAGATACGCAGTATTTT,CASSLVGGIITDTQYF
.,TRBJ1-2,.,TRBV5-1,TGCGCCAGCAGCTTTGCCCCTTTGGATTCGCTCGGGGGCTACACCTTC,CASSFAPLDSLGGYTF
.,TRBJ1-2,.,TRBV4-1,TGCGCCAGCAGCCAAGTTGCGGCAGGGTCGGACTATGGCTACACCTTC,CASSQVAAGSDYGYTF
.,TRBJ2-1,TRBD2,TRBV6-2/TRBV6-3,TGTGCCAGCAGTTACTCCAGCGGGAGGGGCCATGAGCAGTTCTTC,CASSYSSGRGHEQFF
.,TRBJ2-2,.,TRBV10-3,TGTGCCATCCGGCGCACGGGAAACACCGGGGAGCTGTTTTTT,CAIRRTGNTGELFF
once,TRBJ1-3,TRBD1,TRBV4-3,TGCGCCAGCAGCCAAGATAACACAGGGGGCTCTGGAAACACCATATATTTT,CASSQDNTGGSGNTIYF
.,TRBJ1-2,.,TRBV7-3,TGTGCCAGCAGCTTATCCTCGACAGAGCCGGGCTACACCTTC,CASSLSSTEPGYTF
.,TRBJ2-7,TRBD1,TRBV19,TGTGCCAGTAGTGACAGGGTCTCCTACGAGCAGTACTTC,CASSDRVSYEQYF
few,TRBJ2-2,TRBD1,TRBV7-9,TGTGCCAGCAGCTCGACAGGGGAGAACACCGGGGAGCTGTTTTTT,CASSSTGENTGELFF
.,TRBJ2-2,.,TRBV7-8,TGTGCCAGCAGCTTAGTAGGGGGCGGGGAGCTGTTTTTT,CASSLVGGGELFF
.,TRBJ1-3,.,TRBV2,TGTGCCAGCGTCCTCTCTGGAAACACCATATATTTT,CASVLSGNTIYF
.,TRBJ1-1,TRBD1,TRBV5-1,TGCGCCAGCAGCCCCGACAGGGTCCGGACTGAAGCTTTCTTT,CASSPDRVRTEAFF
.,TRBJ2-7,.,TRBV6-5,TGTGCCAGCACCCGGGGAGTGAACTACGAGCAGTACTTC,CASTRGVNYEQYF
.,TRBJ2-1,TRBD1,TRBV19,TGTGCCAGTCGGCCCGGACAGGGGATTTACAATGAGCAGTTCTTC,CASRPGQGIYNEQFF
.,TRBJ2-7,TRBD2,TRBV28,TGTGCCAGCTGGGGGACTAGCGGAAACCTCAGACTCTCCTACGAGCAGTACTTC,CASWGTSGNLRLSYEQYF
.,TRBJ1-5,.,TRBV7-2,TGTGCCAGCAGCCCCTGGGGGCAGCAGCCCCAGCATTTT,CASSPWGQQPQHF
.,TRBJ1-1,.,TRBV7-3,TGTGCCAGCAGCTTAACCAGGCAGGCTGAAGCTTTCTTT,CASSLTRQAEAFF
.,TRBJ2-7,.,TRBV24-1,TGTGCCACCAGCGACACAGCCTACGAGCAGTACTTC,CATSDTAYEQYF
.,TRBJ2-5,.,TRBV5-1,TGCGCCAGCAGCTACGGAGAGGGAGGTTTTAGCGGAGAGACCCAGTACTTC,CASSYGEGGFSGETQYF
.,TRBJ2-4,TRBD1,TRBV18,TGTGCCAGCTCACCCCCGGATAGGGGGCTAGCCAAAAACATTCAGTACTTC,CASSPPDRGLAKNIQYF
.,TRBJ1-3,.,TRBV7-2,TGTGCCAGCAGCTTAGCTGATAGCTCTGGAAACACCATATATTTT,CASSLADSSGNTIYF
few,TRBJ2-1,TRBD1,TRBV2,TGTGCCAGCAGGGACAGGGGGACTGAGCAGTTCTTC,CASRDRGTEQFF
.,TRBJ2-7,TRBD2,TRBV5-1,TGCGCCAGCAGCCCCCGTACTAGCGGGAGTTACGAGCAGTACTTC,CASSPRTSGSYEQYF
.,TRBJ1-1,.,TRBV7-2,TGTGCCAGCAGCCCGGGGGGGGCAGCTTTCTTT,CASSPGGAAFF
once,TRBJ1-6,TRBD1,TRBV18,TGTGCCAGCTCTTCCGGACAGGCGAATAATTCACCCCTCCACTTT,CASSSGQANNSPLHF
.,TRBJ2-1,.,TRBV1,TGCACCAGCAGCGCAAACGGGGTATTCGATGAGCAGTTCTTC,CTSSANGVFDEQFF
.,TRBJ2-3,.,TRBV13,TGTGCCAGCAGCTTAGCCCAGGGAACAGATACGCAGTATTTT,CASSLAQGTDTQYF
.,TRBJ2-7,TRBD2,TRBV18,TGTGCCAGCTCAACAGCGGGAGGGCCCCGAACGGTGCAGTACTTC,CASSTAGGPRTVQYF
.,TRBJ1-5,.,TRBV10-3,TGTGCCATCAGTGAACAGGGTGGAGGTTACCAGCCCCAGCATTTT,CAISEQGGGYQPQHF
.,TRBJ2-4,.,TRBV28,TGTGCCAGCAGCCGCGGGTTTTTAGCCAAAAACATTCAGTACTTC,CASSRGFLAKNIQYF
.,TRBJ2-2,TRBD2,TRBV28,TGTGCCAGCAGTTTCGGCAGATCTAGCGGGAGAGCGCTGGACAGGGAGCTGTTTTTT,CASSFGRSSGRALDRELFF
.,TRBJ2-5,.,TRBV5-4,TGTGCCAGCAGCCAGGACATGTACCAAGAGACCCAGTACTTC,CASSQDMYQETQYF